This TCR beta chain was sequenced for a study of early T cells in non-severe SARS-CoV-2 infection. Overall study context: Sequencing was performed on bulk RNA from unsorted whole blood, leaving chains unpaired.

CDR3 length equals 14 residues. Trimming stripped 0 bases from V and 5 bases from J, with 12 bases between. Germline V gene data show CDR1 as SGHRS and CDR2 as YFSETQ. Individually, cDNA molecules had unique molecular identifiers attached to them. TCRdb re-called the 5' RACE reads through MiXCR, storing one row per CDR3 protein. The sample holds more than 65,000 distinct CDR3 sequences, approximately 13% seen once. Concerning this clonotype: Its target is not known.

Study-level points and caveats: The study's VDJdb matching favored anti-spike CD8 responses and missed private and CD4 specificities.

The sequenced sample consisted of whole blood. The sequence came from an adult who was a healthcare worker with PCR-confirmed SARS-CoV-2 infection or an uninfected control (not recorded which). The chain uses TRBV5-1 and TRBJ2-7; D uncertain. CDR3: CASSLAEGWNEQYF. Written as DNA, the CDR3 is TGCGCCAGCAGCTTGGCTGAAGGTTGGAACGAGCAGTACTTC.